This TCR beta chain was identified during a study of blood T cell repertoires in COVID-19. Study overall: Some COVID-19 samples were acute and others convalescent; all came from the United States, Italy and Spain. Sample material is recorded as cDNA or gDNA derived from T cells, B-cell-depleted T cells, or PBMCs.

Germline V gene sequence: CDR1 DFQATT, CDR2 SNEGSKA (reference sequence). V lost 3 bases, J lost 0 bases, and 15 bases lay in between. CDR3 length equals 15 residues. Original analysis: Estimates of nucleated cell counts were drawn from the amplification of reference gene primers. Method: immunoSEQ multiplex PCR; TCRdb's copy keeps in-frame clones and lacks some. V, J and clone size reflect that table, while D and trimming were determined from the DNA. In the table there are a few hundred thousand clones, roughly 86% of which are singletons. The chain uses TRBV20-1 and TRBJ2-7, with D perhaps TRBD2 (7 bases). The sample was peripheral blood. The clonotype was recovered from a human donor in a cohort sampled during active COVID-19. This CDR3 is CSASRGGISSYEQYF. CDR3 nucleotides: TGCAGTGCTAGTAGGGGGGGCATAAGCTCCTACGAGCAGTACTTC.